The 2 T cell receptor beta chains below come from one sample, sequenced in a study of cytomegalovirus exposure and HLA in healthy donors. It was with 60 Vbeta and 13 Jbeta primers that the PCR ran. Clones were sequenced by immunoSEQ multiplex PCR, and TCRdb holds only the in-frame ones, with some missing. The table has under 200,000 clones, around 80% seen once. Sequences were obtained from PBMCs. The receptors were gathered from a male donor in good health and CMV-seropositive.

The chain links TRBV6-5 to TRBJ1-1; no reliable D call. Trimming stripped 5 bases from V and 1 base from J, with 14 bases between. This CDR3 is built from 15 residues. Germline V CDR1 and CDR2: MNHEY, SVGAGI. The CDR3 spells CASSPFLGRNTEAFF. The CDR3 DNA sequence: TGTGCCAGCAGTCCCTTCTTGGGGAGGAACACTGAAGCTTTCTTT.

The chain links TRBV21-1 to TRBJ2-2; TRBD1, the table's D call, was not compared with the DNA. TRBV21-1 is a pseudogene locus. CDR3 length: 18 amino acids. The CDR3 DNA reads TGTGCCAGCAGCAAAAACCCGGCAGGGGGAAGATTAACCGGGGAGCTGTTTTTT. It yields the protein CASSKNPAGGRLTGELFF.